Listed below are T cell receptor beta chains from one sample, sequenced in a study of T cell repertoires in cytomegalovirus infection. Via MiXCR, TCRdb re-called the reads, giving one row per CDR3 protein. Of approximately 300,000 distinct CDR3 sequences detected, 25% to 35% appear once; the ten largest clones hold 20%. These receptors lack a known antigen. The specimen was cultured PBMCs, collected from culture after CMV antigen stimulation. The source is a human donor in good health (CMV status not recorded). Some clones in this sample may be carry-over from other donors' samples. The CDR3 runs from the conserved cysteine through the conserved F or W.

CDR3	V
CASSSSIRAEAFF	TRBV7-8
CASSYGLRSTDTQYF	TRBV6-5
CASETVGNTDTQYF	TRBV6-1
CASSGSGTYSYNEQFF	TRBV7-2
CSAPPLTSGTWGETQYF	TRBV20-1
CASSLNGGTVGLAGASDHEWYF	TRBV7-9
CSVKKLVGTSGRPNEQFF	TRBV29-1
CASSWRDREETQYF	TRBV12-3/TRBV12-4
CASSLSPDRLGANVLTF	TRBV27
CAISESRATNEKLFF	TRBV10-3
CASSWRDRGRQETQYF	TRBV7-9
CASSYAGGGSGYTF	TRBV6-1
CASSSKREVTGEQYF	TRBV7-2
CASSQDISGRAKEQYF	TRBV3-1
CASRANQETQYF	TRBV25-1
CASSWGLAVNEQFF	TRBV7-2
CAISEPDLPQHF	TRBV10-3
CASSEFRSTEEAFF	TRBV2
CGSSLVGTVGSALHF	TRBV5-5
CASSLGPRGSTDTQYF	TRBV7-2
CASSTLSQGQFF	TRBV28
CAISEIGEQFF	TRBV10-3
CASSLYAEGGHYGYTF	TRBV28
CATSDLGTGPDTQYF	TRBV24-1
CSASTSHISGANVLTF	TRBV20-1
CASSQVPGTEGNTIYF	TRBV4-1
CASSQDGQREDTQYF	TRBV4-2
CSALTPSYEQYF	TRBV20-1
CSARAGSGANVLTF	TRBV20-1
CASSSKERAVGSYEQYF	TRBV4-1
CASTPDHRASYEQYF	TRBV7-2
CASPGPYGYTF	TRBV27